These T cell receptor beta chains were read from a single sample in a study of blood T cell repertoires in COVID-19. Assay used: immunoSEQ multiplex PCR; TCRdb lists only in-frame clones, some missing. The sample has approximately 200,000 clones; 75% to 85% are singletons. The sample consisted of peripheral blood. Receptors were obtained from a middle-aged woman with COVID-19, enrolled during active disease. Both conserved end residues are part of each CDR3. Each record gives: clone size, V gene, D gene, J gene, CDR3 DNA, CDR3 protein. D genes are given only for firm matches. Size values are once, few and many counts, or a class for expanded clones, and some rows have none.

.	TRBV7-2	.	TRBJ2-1	TGTGCCAGCAGCCTGTGGGACTCCTCCTACAATGAGCAGTTCTTC	CASSLWDSSYNEQFF
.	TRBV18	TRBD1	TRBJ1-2	TGTGCCAGCTCACCCGTGACAGGGGATGGCTACACCTTC	CASSPVTGDGYTF
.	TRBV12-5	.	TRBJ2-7	TGTGCTAGTGGTTTAGGCGGGATGAGCTACGAGCAGTACTTC	CASGLGGMSYEQYF
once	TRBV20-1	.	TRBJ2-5	TGCAGTGCCCTAGCCTTCGAGACCCAGTACTTC	CSALAFETQYF
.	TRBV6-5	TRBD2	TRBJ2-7	TGTGCCAGCAGTTACCCCGACACCGGGACTAGGGGCGAGCAGTACTTC	CASSYPDTGTRGEQYF
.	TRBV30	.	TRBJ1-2	TGTGCCTGGAGTCTGATACACAATGGCTACACCTTC	CAWSLIHNGYTF
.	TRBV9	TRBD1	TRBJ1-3	TGTGCCAGCAGCGCTCAGGGGGCTAAAGACACCATATATTTT	CASSAQGAKDTIYF
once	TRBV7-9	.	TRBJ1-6	TGTGCCAGCAGCTCCTCGGGTTCACCCCTCCACTTT	CASSSSGSPLHF
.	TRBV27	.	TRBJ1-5	TGTGCCAGCAGTTTAGGGGGGGTCCCTCAGCCCCAGCATTTT	CASSLGGVPQPQHF
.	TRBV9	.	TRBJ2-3	TGTGCCAGCAGCGTAGGAGGGACAACTAGCACAGATACGCAGTATTTT	CASSVGGTTSTDTQYF
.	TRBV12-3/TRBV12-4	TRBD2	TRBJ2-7	TGTGCCAGCAGTCTAGCGGGGAGCTACGAGCAGTACTTC	CASSLAGSYEQYF
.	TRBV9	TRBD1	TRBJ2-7	TGTGCCAGCAGCCGGGGACAGACCTACGAGCAGTACTTC	CASSRGQTYEQYF
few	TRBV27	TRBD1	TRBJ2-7	TGTGCCAGCAGCCTGGGGGACAGTCTTTACGAGCAGTACTTC	CASSLGDSLYEQYF
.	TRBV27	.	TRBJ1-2	TGTGCCAGCAGTCCTATGGTAGGCGGTGGCTACACCTTC	CASSPMVGGGYTF
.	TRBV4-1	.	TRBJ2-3	TGCGCCAGCAGCCAAGAGGTTAGCGGCTCAGATACGCAGTATTTT	CASSQEVSGSDTQYF
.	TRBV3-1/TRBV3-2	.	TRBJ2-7	TGTGCCAGCAGCCTCGGGGTCGTAGCATCCTACGAGCAGTACTTC	CASSLGVVASYEQYF
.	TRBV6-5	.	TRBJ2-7	TGTGCCAGCAGTAAGTACGGGAGTCCCGCCTACGAGCAGTACTTC	CASSKYGSPAYEQYF
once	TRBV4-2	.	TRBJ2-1	TGTGCCAGCAGCCAAGATCAGGCGGGGACCTACAATGAGCAGTTCTTC	CASSQDQAGTYNEQFF